This TCR beta chain derives from a study of cytomegalovirus exposure and HLA in healthy donors. Regarding the study as a whole: CMV serostatus was the sole immune exposure information available.

Primers for the PCR totalled 60 Vbeta and 13 Jbeta. Measured with immunoSEQ multiplex PCR; TCRdb has only the in-frame clones, and not every one. The sample has some 200,000 clones, 60% to 85% seen once. Trimming left V 4 bases short and J 4 bases short, with 13 bases between. This CDR3 contains 14 residues. The germline V gene encodes CDR1 MGHDK and CDR2 SYGVNS. Comment on this clone: Its specificity is unknown.

The origin of this receptor is a girl under 18 in good health and CMV-seropositive. The chain links TRBV25-1 to TRBJ1-2, with D tentatively TRBD1 (6 bases). The specimen was PBMCs. The CDR3 loop reads CASSAGGTSYGYTF. As DNA, the CDR3 is TGTGCCAGCAGTGCCGGGGGGACAAGCTATGGCTACACCTTC.